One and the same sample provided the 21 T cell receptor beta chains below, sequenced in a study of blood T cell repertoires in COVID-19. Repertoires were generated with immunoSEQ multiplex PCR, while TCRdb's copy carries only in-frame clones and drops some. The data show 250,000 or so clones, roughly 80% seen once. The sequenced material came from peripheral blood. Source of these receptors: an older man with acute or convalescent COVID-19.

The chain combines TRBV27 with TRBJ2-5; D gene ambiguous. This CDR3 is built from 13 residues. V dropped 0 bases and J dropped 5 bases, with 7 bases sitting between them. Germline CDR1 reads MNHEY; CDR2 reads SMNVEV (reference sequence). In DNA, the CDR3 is TGTGCCAGCAGTTTATCTCCGGTGGAGACCCAGTACTTC. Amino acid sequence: CASSLSPVETQYF.

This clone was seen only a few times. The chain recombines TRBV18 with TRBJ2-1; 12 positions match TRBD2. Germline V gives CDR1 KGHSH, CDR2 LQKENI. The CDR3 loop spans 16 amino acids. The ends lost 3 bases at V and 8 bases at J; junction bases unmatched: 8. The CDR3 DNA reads TGTGCCAGCTCACCGCCTAGCGGGAGGGCCTATGATGAGCAGTTCTTC. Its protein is CASSPPSGRAYDEQFF.

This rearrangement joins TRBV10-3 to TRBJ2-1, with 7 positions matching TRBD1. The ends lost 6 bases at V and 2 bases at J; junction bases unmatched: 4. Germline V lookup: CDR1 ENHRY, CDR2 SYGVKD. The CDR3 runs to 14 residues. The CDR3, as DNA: TGTGCCATCAGCTCGGGACAGACCTACAATGAGCAGTTCTTC. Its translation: CAISSGQTYNEQFF.

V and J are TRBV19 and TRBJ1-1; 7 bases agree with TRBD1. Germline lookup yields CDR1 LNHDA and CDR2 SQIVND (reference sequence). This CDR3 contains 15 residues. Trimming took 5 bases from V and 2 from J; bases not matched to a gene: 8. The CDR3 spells CASSQITGVNTEAFF. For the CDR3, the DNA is TGTGCCAGTAGTCAGATAACAGGGGTTAACACTGAAGCTTTCTTT. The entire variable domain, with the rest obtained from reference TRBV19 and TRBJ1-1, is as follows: DGGITQSPKYLFRKEGQNVTLSCEQNLNHDAMYWYRQDPGQGLRLIYYSQIVNDFQKGDIAEGYSVSREKKESFPLTVTSAQKNPTAFYLCASSQITGVNTEAFFGQGTRLTVV.

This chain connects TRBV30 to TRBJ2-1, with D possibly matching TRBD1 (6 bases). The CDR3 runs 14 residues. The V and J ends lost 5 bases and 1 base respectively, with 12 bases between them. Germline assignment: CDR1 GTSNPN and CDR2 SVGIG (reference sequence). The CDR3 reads CAWQQGLSYNEQFF. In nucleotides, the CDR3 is TGTGCCTGGCAACAGGGTCTTTCCTACAATGAGCAGTTCTTC.

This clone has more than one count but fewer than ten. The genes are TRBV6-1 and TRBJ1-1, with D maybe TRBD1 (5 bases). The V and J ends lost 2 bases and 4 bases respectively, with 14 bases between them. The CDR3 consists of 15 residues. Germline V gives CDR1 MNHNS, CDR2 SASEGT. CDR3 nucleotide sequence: TGTGCCAGCAGTGAAAGGCCAGGGAGGCGCACTGAAGCTTTCTTT. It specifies CASSERPGRRTEAFF.

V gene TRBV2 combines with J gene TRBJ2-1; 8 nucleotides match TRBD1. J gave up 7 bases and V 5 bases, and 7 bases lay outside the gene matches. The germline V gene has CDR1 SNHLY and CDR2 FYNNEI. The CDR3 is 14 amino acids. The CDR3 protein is CASSLRTGKNEQFF. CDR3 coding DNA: TGTGCCAGCAGTCTACGGACAGGGAAAAATGAGCAGTTCTTC. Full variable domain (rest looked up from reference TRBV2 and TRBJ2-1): EPEVTQTPSHQVTQMGQEVILRCVPISNHLYFYWYRQILGQKVEFLVSFYNNEISEKSEIFDDQFSVERPDGSNFTLKIRSTKLEDSAMYFCASSLRTGKNEQFFGPGTRLTVL.

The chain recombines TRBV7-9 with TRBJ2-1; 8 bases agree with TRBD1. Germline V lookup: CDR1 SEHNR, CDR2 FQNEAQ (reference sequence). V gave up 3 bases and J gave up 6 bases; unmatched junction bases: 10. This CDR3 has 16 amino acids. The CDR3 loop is CASSLWGDRGGNEQFF. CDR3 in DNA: TGTGCCAGCAGCTTGTGGGGCGACAGGGGTGGCAATGAGCAGTTCTTC.

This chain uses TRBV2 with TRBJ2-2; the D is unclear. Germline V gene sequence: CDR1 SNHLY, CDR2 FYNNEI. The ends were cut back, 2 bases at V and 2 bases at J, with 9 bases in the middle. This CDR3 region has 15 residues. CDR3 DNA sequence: TGTGCCAGCAGTGAAAGTCAGACTAACACCGGGGAGCTGTTTTTT. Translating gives CASSESQTNTGELFF.

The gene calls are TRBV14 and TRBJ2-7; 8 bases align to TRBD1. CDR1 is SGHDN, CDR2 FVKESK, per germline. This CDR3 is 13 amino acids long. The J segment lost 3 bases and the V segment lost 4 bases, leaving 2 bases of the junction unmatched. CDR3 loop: CASSLRGLYEQYF. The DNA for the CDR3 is TGTGCCAGCAGCCTCAGGGGGCTCTACGAGCAGTACTTC.

The CDR3 bases are TGTGCCAGCAGCTCGACAGGGGTTTGGGCAACTAATGAAAAACTGTTTTTT. Amino acids: CASSSTGVWATNEKLFF. The chain couples TRBV7-8 to TRBJ1-4; 8 bases fit TRBD1. The ends lost 4 bases at V and 0 bases at J; junction bases unmatched: 7. Germline assignment: CDR1 SGHVS and CDR2 FQNEAQ. The CDR3 spans 17 residues.

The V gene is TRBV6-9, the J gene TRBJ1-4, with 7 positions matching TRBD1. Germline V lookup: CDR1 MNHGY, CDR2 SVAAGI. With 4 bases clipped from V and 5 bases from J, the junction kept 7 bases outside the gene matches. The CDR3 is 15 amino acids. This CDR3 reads CASSSHPGQNEKLFF. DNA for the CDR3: TGTGCCAGCAGTTCCCACCCGGGACAGAATGAAAAACTGTTTTTT.

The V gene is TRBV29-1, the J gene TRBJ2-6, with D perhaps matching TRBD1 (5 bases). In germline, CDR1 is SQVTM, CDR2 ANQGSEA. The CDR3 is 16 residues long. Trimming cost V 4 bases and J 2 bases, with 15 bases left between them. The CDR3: CSVVGQGSPGANVLTF. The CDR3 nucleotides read TGCAGCGTTGTGGGGCAAGGGTCCCCTGGGGCCAACGTCCTGACTTTC.

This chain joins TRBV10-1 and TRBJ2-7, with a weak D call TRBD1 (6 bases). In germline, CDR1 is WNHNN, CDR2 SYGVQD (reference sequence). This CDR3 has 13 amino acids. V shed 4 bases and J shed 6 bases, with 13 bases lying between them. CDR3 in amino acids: CASSGQASIEQYF. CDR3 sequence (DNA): TGCGCCAGCAGTGGACAGGCTTCAATCGAGCAGTACTTC.

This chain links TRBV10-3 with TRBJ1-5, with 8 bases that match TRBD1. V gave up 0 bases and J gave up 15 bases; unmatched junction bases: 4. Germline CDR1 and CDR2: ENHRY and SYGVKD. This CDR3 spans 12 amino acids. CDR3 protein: CAISESQGAMHF. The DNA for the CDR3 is TGTGCCATCAGTGAGTCGCAGGGGGCCATGCATTTT.

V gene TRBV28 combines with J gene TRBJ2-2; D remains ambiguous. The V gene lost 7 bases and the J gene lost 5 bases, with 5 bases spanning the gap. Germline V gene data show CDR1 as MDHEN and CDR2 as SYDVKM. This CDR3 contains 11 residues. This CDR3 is CASTRTGELFF. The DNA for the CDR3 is TGTGCCAGCACCCGGACCGGGGAGCTGTTTTTT.

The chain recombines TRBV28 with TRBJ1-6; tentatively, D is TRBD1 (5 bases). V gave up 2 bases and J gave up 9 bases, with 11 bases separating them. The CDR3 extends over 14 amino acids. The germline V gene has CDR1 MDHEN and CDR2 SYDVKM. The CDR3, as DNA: TGTGCCAGCAGTTTAGGGGGGAGGGGTTCACCCCTCCACTTT. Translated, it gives CASSLGGRGSPLHF.

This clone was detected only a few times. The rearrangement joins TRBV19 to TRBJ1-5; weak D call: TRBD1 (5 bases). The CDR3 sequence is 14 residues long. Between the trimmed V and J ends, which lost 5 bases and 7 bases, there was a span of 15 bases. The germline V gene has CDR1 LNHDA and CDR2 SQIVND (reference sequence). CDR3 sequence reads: CASSLRGYGQPQHF. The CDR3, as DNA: TGTGCCAGTAGTTTAAGGGGTTACGGGCAGCCCCAGCATTTT. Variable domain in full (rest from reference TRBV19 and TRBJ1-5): DGGITQSPKYLFRKEGQNVTLSCEQNLNHDAMYWYRQDPGQGLRLIYYSQIVNDFQKGDIAEGYSVSREKKESFPLTVTSAQKNPTAFYLCASSLRGYGQPQHFGDGTRLSIL.

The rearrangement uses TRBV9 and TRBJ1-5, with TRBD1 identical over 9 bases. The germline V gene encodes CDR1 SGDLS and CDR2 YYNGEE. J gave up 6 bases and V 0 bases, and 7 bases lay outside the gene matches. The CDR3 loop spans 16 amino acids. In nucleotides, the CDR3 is TGTGCCAGCAGCGTAGGGTGGGGACAGGGCGGTCAGCCCCAGCATTTT. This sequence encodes CASSVGWGQGGQPQHF.

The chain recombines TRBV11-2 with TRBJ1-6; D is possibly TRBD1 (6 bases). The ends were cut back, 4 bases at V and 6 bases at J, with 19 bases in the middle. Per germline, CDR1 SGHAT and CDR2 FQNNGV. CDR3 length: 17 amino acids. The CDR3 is CASSSRPRGSFNSPLHF. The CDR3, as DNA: TGTGCCAGCAGCTCGCGGCCCAGGGGATCTTTTAATTCACCCCTCCACTTT.

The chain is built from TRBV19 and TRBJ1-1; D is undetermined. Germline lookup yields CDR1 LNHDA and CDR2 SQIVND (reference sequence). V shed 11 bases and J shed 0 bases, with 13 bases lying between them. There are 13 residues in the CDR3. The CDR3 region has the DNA TGTGCCTCGGGGTTTACCCTGAACACTGAAGCTTTCTTT. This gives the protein CASGFTLNTEAFF.